This passage covers 32 T cell receptor beta chains from one sample sequenced in a study of CD8 T cells in ankylosing spondylitis (dated by TCRdb to about 2017). Beyond this particular receptor, the publication reports: A TCR beta motif of about eight highly homologous amino acid variants appeared characteristic of blood from ankylosing spondylitis patients.

Which antigens these TCRs recognize remains unknown. The receptor library was made with 5' RACE. The data were produced on an Illumina HiSeq 2500. TCRdb's own reprocessing of the public reads used fastp at Q25 and MiXCR and kept productive beta chains. Entries that share a CDR3 protein sequence are merged under the most common genes and DNA. The sample profile shows around 490,000 distinct CDR3 sequences; approximately 5% of them were found once. The ten biggest clones cover 3% to 4.5% of the sample. Sequenced material: blood, either unsorted or a sorted T cell fraction (not recorded which). The receptors stem from a male donor with ankylosing spondylitis.

The V and J genes are TRBV9 and TRBJ1-1; tentatively, D is TRBD1 (5 bases). Trimming left V 0 bases short and J 0 bases short, with 12 bases between. The V gene's germline CDR1 is SGDLS and CDR2 YYNGEE. The CDR3 extends over 16 amino acids. CDR3 region: CASSVDSEGLNTEAFF. The CDR3, as DNA: TGTGCCAGCAGCGTAGATTCGGAGGGGTTGAACACTGAAGCTTTCTTT.

The chain couples TRBV7-9 to TRBJ2-1; D is tentatively TRBD1 or TRBD2 (6 bases each). The CDR3 contains 12 residues. Germline CDR1 and CDR2: SEHNR and FQNEAQ (reference sequence). Trimming took off 5 bases at V and 11 bases at J, with 13 bases between the two ends. For the CDR3, the DNA is TGTGCCAGCAGCCCTGGGGGCGGGAAGCAGTTCTTC. Translation gives CASSPGGGKQFF.

This clonotype showed up many times. The chain recombines TRBV29-1 with TRBJ2-7; TRBD2 agrees at 13 bases. Trimming removed 5 bases from V and 4 bases from J; junction bases left unmatched: 11. CDR3 size: 16 residues. In germline, CDR1 is SQVTM, CDR2 ANQGSEA. The CDR3 region is CSVTGTSGNVGYEQYF. The DNA of the CDR3 is TGCAGCGTTACCGGGACTAGCGGGAATGTAGGGTACGAGCAGTACTTC.

This sequence joins TRBV19 and TRBJ1-3; tentative D call: TRBD1 (6 bases). This CDR3 has 16 residues. V shed 8 bases and J shed 0 bases, with 17 bases lying between them. Per the germline V gene, CDR1 is LNHDA and CDR2 is SQIVND (reference sequence). The CDR3 region is CASARLTGSSGNTIYF. CDR3 DNA: TGTGCCAGTGCACGCCTTACAGGGAGCTCTGGAAACACCATATATTTT.

This clonotype was counted at least ten times. V is TRBV6-1 and J is TRBJ1-6, with D tentatively TRBD1 (5 bases). The CDR3 has 14 residues. Germline CDR1 is MNHNS and CDR2 is SASEGT. Between the trimmed V and J ends, which lost 6 bases and 10 bases, there was a span of 16 bases. The CDR3 region is CASSLSGFRSPLHF. CDR3 nucleotides: TGTGCCAGCAGCCTCTCAGGGTTCCGATCACCCCTCCACTTT.

This clonotype came up many times. J is TRBJ2-1 and V is TRBV4-1; 13 bases align to TRBD2. The junction had 14 bases not matched to a gene; V was cut back by 3 bases and J by 9 bases. The CDR3 is 18 residues long. Germline V gene data show CDR1 as MGHRA and CDR2 as YSYEKL. CDR3 loop: CASSQEPPTSGRAGEQFF. CDR3 sequence (DNA): TGCGCCAGCAGCCAGGAGCCCCCAACTAGCGGGAGGGCCGGTGAGCAGTTCTTC.

This clonotype was counted many times. The chain carries TRBV12-3 or TRBV12-4 and TRBJ2-4, with TRBD1 matching 8 bases. V lost 3 bases, J lost 5 bases, and 6 bases stayed unmatched. The CDR3 is 15 residues long. CDR3 nucleotides: TGTGCCAGCAGTTTTTCGACAGGGGTGGAAAACATTCAGTACTTC. Amino acids: CASSFSTGVENIQYF.

This clonotype was detected ten times or more. The chain joins TRBV4-1 to TRBJ1-5; no clear D. Trimming cost V 5 bases and J 5 bases, with 10 bases left between them. CDR1 and CDR2 from the germline V gene are MGHRA and YSYEKL. The CDR3 length is 13 residues. CDR3 DNA sequence: TGCGCCAGCAGCTCCTGGTGGGATCAGCCCCAGCATTTT. Amino acid sequence: CASSSWWDQPQHF.

This clonotype was recorded at least ten times. V gene TRBV25-1 combines with J gene TRBJ2-7; no reliable D call. Trimming pared 1 base from V and 3 bases from J, leaving 10 bases between. The germline CDR1 and CDR2 sequences are MGHDK and SYGVNS. The CDR3 length is 14 residues. In DNA form, the CDR3 reads TGTGCCAGCAGTGAATTTGGCCAGGTCTACGAGCAGTACTTC. This encodes CASSEFGQVYEQYF.

This clonotype was counted at least ten times. The chain joins TRBV10-3 to TRBJ2-7, with TRBD2 as a possible D gene (6 bases). Deletions cut 0 bases from V and 2 bases from J, with 11 bases between. Germline CDR1 ENHRY, CDR2 SYGVKD. This CDR3 has 15 residues. The CDR3 spells CAISESVGRTYEQYF. For the CDR3, the DNA is TGTGCCATCAGTGAGTCGGTAGGGAGGACCTACGAGCAGTACTTC.

This clonotype was counted many times. CDR3: CASSLWRFTYNEQFF. CDR3 sequence (DNA): TGTGCCAGCAGCTTATGGAGGTTCACCTACAATGAGCAGTTCTTC. The chain carries TRBV11-2 and TRBJ2-1; D is perhaps TRBD2 (5 bases). Germline loops: CDR1 SGHAT, CDR2 FQNNGV. V was pared by 2 bases and J by 2 bases, with 10 bases between. The CDR3 spans 15 residues. Full variable domain (outside the CDR3, taken from reference TRBV11-2 and TRBJ2-1): EAGVAQSPRYKIIEKRQSVAFWCNPISGHATLYWYQQILGQGPKLLIQFQNNGVVDDSQLPKDRFSAERLKGVDSTLKIQPAKLEDSAVYLCASSLWRFTYNEQFFGPGTRLTVL.

This clonotype has more than one count but fewer than ten. The rearrangement links TRBV15 to TRBJ1-1; D call uncertain. The CDR3 contains 12 residues. V was clipped by 3 bases and J by 7 bases, with 9 bases between them. Per the germline V gene, CDR1 is LNHNV and CDR2 is YYDKDF (reference sequence). The CDR3 sequence: CATSRTPLEAFF. The DNA for the CDR3 is TGTGCCACCAGCAGGACACCCCTTGAAGCTTTCTTT.

This clonotype was counted at least ten times. V usage is TRBV20-1 and J usage is TRBJ2-1, with 10 bases that match TRBD2. Trimming cost V 5 bases and J 4 bases; bases outside gene matches: 11. CDR1 is DFQATT and CDR2 is SNEGSKA in the germline V gene (reference sequence). This CDR3 region has 16 residues. The CDR3 sequence is CSALTLLAGFYNEQFF. CDR3 sequence (DNA): TGCAGTGCTCTAACACTACTAGCGGGATTTTACAATGAGCAGTTCTTC.

This clonotype has at least ten counts. The rearrangement joins TRBV29-1 to TRBJ2-7, with 12 bases matching TRBD2. The CDR3 is made up of 14 amino acids. The V segment lost 4 bases and the J segment 6 bases; nucleotides outside the gene matches: 7. Germline V gene lookup returns CDR1 SQVTM and CDR2 ANQGSEA. This CDR3 reads CSVGLAGALGEQYF. CDR3 sequence (DNA): TGCAGCGTTGGACTAGCGGGAGCCCTGGGCGAGCAGTACTTC.

This clonotype was picked up many times. V gene TRBV5-1 combines with J gene TRBJ1-2, with TRBD1 identical over 11 bases. Germline CDR1 is SGHRS and CDR2 is YFSETQ. V lost 6 bases to trimming and J lost 6 bases; unmatched junction nucleotides: 4. CDR3 length: 13 amino acids. Here the CDR3 reads CASTMGQGDGYTF. The CDR3 nucleotides read TGCGCCAGCACCATGGGACAGGGGGATGGCTACACCTTC.

This clonotype was seen at least ten times. The J gene is TRBJ1-6, the V gene TRBV12-3 or TRBV12-4; 7 nucleotides match TRBD1. The CDR3 is 13 residues long. V trimming: 10 bases; J trimming: 10 bases; junction bases outside the gene matches: 10. The CDR3 region has the DNA TGTGCCACCCGAAGGGGGACAGAGTCACCCCTCCACTTT. Encoded protein: CATRRGTESPLHF.

A few counts support this clonotype. The J gene is TRBJ2-1, the V gene TRBV4-2, with TRBD2 matching over 7 bases. The V gene end was trimmed by 3 bases and the J gene end by 0 bases; junction bases not matched to a gene: 2. The CDR3 extends over 15 amino acids. The germline gives CDR1 LGHNA, CDR2 YNFKEQ. The CDR3 bases are TGTGCCAGCAGCCAGCGGGAGAGCTCCTACAATGAGCAGTTCTTC. Protein sequence: CASSQRESSYNEQFF.

This clonotype was found many times. The chain links TRBV7-2 to TRBJ2-5; D call uncertain. Trimming took off 4 bases at V and 2 bases at J, with 14 bases between the two ends. CDR1 is SGHTA and CDR2 is FQGNSA in the germline V gene. The CDR3 length is 15 residues. This CDR3 reads CASSSPKLKQETQYF. CDR3 DNA sequence: TGTGCCAGCAGCTCCCCCAAGCTGAAGCAAGAGACCCAGTACTTC.

This clonotype occurred a few times. This chain connects TRBV5-1 to TRBJ2-5; 10 bases are a match to TRBD2. V lost 3 bases and J lost 3; bases outside the gene matches: 2. The germline gives CDR1 SGHRS, CDR2 YFSETQ. This CDR3 comprises 14 residues. The CDR3 bases are TGCGCCAGCAGCTGGACTAGCGGAGAAGAGACCCAGTACTTC. Translation: CASSWTSGEETQYF.

This clonotype has ten or more counts. V and J are TRBV5-1 and TRBJ2-1, with 9 positions matching TRBD2. The CDR3 extends over 16 amino acids. Trimming took 4 bases from V and 2 from J; bases not matched to a gene: 7. The germline V gene has CDR1 SGHRS and CDR2 YFSETQ. CDR3 DNA sequence: TGCGCCAGCAGCCCTTTTTTAGCGGGGGCCTACAATGAGCAGTTCTTC. Its translation is CASSPFLAGAYNEQFF.

The chain recombines TRBV5-6 with TRBJ2-3; 9 nucleotides line up with TRBD2. V shed 5 bases, J shed 8 bases, and the junction held 15 bases outside the gene matches. The germline CDR1 and CDR2 sequences are SGHDT and YYEEEE. The CDR3 covers 16 residues. Written as DNA, the CDR3 is TGTGCCAGCAGTTCCCCCGGCGGGAGGGCCCTCGGTACGCAGTATTTT. The encoded protein is CASSSPGGRALGTQYF.

This clonotype has a count of ten or more. This chain uses TRBV6-1 with TRBJ2-2; TRBD1 matches 8 bases. Losses at the gene ends were 6 bases for V and 6 bases for J; bases not matched to a gene: 6. Germline V gene data show CDR1 as MNHNS and CDR2 as SASEGT. This CDR3 has 14 amino acids. The CDR3 DNA reads TGTGCCAGCAGCGAGACAGGGGAGGCCGGGGAGCTGTTTTTT. Translating it yields CASSETGEAGELFF.

At least ten counts were recorded for this clonotype. The genes are TRBV9 and TRBJ2-1; D ambiguous. Trimming cost V 2 bases and J 7 bases, with 10 bases left between them. CDR3 length: 13 amino acids. Germline V CDR1 and CDR2: SGDLS, YYNGEE. CDR3 amino acids: CASSVNNGNEQFF. CDR3 bases: TGTGCCAGCAGCGTTAATAACGGGAATGAGCAGTTCTTC.

The V call is TRBV2, the J call TRBJ2-1; D not resolved. CDR1 is SNHLY and CDR2 is FYNNEI in the germline V gene. This CDR3 is 16 amino acids long. The ends were cut back, 2 bases at V and 0 bases at J, with 11 bases in the middle. The CDR3 coding sequence is TGTGCCAGCAGTGAAACCTTAGCAGGCTCCTACAATGAGCAGTTCTTC. Its protein product is CASSETLAGSYNEQFF.

This clonotype was recorded many times. This chain uses TRBV12-3 or TRBV12-4 with TRBJ1-4; D may be TRBD1 (5 bases). The CDR3 consists of 16 residues. V was trimmed by 2 bases and J by 3 bases, leaving 13 bases between them. The CDR3 protein is CASSLSGGRANEKLFF. The CDR3 DNA follows: TGTGCCAGCAGTTTATCCGGGGGAAGAGCTAATGAAAAACTGTTTTTT.

This clonotype was counted many times. This rearrangement joins TRBV7-8 to TRBJ1-2; D gene uncertain. This CDR3 has 11 amino acids. The germline V and J ends were trimmed by 3 bases and 14 bases, with 13 bases remaining between them. Germline lookup yields CDR1 SGHVS and CDR2 FQNEAQ. The CDR3 reads CASSFSLGWTF. The CDR3 DNA is TGTGCCAGCAGCTTCTCATTGGGGTGGACCTTC.

This clonotype appeared many times. The chain is built from TRBV3-1 and TRBJ1-4; D is undetermined. The CDR3 is made up of 15 amino acids. V gave up 5 bases and J gave up 7 bases, with 17 bases separating them. Germline assignment: CDR1 LGHDT and CDR2 YNNKEL (reference sequence). CDR3 sequence reads: CASSTPGFRREKLFF. CDR3 coding DNA: TGTGCCAGCAGCACTCCAGGATTCAGGCGTGAAAAACTGTTTTTT.

The sample holds many counts of this clonotype. The gene calls are TRBV27 and TRBJ2-2; 11 bases agree with TRBD2. Trimming cost V 8 bases and J 6 bases; bases outside gene matches: 11. This CDR3 has 16 amino acids. Per the germline V gene, CDR1 is MNHEY and CDR2 is SMNVEV (reference sequence). The CDR3, as DNA: TGTGCCAGCTCCCGCCTACTAGCGGGAGTGCCCGGGGAGCTGTTTTTT. Its translation is CASSRLLAGVPGELFF.

This sequence joins TRBV4-3 and TRBJ2-5; 16 nucleotides agree with TRBD2. The CDR3 is 19 amino acids. V shed 4 bases and J 2 bases; nucleotides not matched to a gene: 10. CDR1 LGHNA and CDR2 YSLEER come from the germline V gene. The CDR3 coding sequence is TGCGCCAGCAGCCCTCTTGGGACTAGCGGGGGGGTCCTTCAAGAGACCCAGTACTTC. Its translation: CASSPLGTSGGVLQETQYF.

This clonotype was counted many times. The V call is TRBV20-1, the J call TRBJ2-1; D perhaps matches TRBD1 (6 bases). The CDR3 runs to 14 residues. Germline-derived CDR1 and CDR2 are DFQATT and SNEGSKA (reference sequence). The V and J ends lost 5 bases and 6 bases respectively, with 17 bases between them. CDR3 loop: CSAPDRIGLNEQFF. The CDR3 nucleotides read TGCAGTGCTCCGGACAGAATAGGACTCAATGAGCAGTTCTTC.

This clonotype was picked up a small number of times. The rearrangement uses TRBV5-1 and TRBJ1-1, with D tentatively TRBD1 (6 bases). The V gene's germline CDR1 is SGHRS and CDR2 YFSETQ. V lost 0 bases and J 1 base, leaving 10 bases between the germline ends. The CDR3 loop spans 15 amino acids. DNA of the CDR3: TGCGCCAGCAGCTTGGCCGACAGGAAGAACACTGAAGCTTTCTTT. Translation gives CASSLADRKNTEAFF.

This clonotype showed up many times. The CDR3 DNA reads TGCAGTGCAACCCCGGGACAGGGGGATGAAAAACTGTTTTTT. This translates into CSATPGQGDEKLFF. J is TRBJ1-4 and V is TRBV20-1; 11 bases agree with TRBD1. There are 14 residues in the CDR3. V lost 6 bases, J lost 6 bases, and 6 bases stayed unmatched. Germline-derived CDR1 and CDR2 are DFQATT and SNEGSKA (reference sequence).